The T cell receptor beta chain described here comes from a study of blood T cell repertoires in COVID-19. Study details: COVID-19 samples collected from the United States, Italy and Spain covered acute and convalescent phases.

How the authors handled the data: Scientists estimated how many nucleated cells there were by amplifying reference gene primers. The method was immunoSEQ multiplex PCR; TCRdb's version includes in-frame clones alone and lacks a portion of them. That table gives V, J and clone size, and the DNA gave D and trimming. The table shows 130,000 to 150,000 clones, with approximately 80% occurring only once. Germline V lookup: CDR1 MNHEY, CDR2 SVGAGI. Trimming at V came to 2 bases and at J to 7 bases, leaving 9 bases not matched to a gene. The CDR3 is made up of 16 amino acids. The genes are TRBV6-5 and TRBJ1-4, with TRBD1 matching over 8 bases. The origin of this receptor is a man between 65 and 80 years old who had recovered from COVID-19. Sequencing was carried out using peripheral blood. The CDR3 sequence is CASSYASTGGAEKLFF. As DNA, the CDR3 is TGTGCCAGCAGTTACGCGAGTACAGGGGGTGCTGAAAAACTGTTTTTT.